The 16 T cell receptor beta chains listed next were all sequenced from one sample in a study of shared clonotypes between healthy human individuals. Sequencing was performed with immunoSEQ multiplex PCR; in TCRdb, only in-frame clones are kept and a portion is missing. The sample yields millions of clones, over 85% seen once. CD45RO negativity and positive selection for CCR7 defined naive CD8 cells, a population that excluded terminally differentiated effector memory CD45RA+ cells. Material: naive CD8+ T cells sorted from blood. Receptors were obtained from a man aged 18 to 35 in good health.

A word on this clone: Other DNA sequences from this sample encode an identical CDR3 as well. The chain is built from TRBV27 and TRBJ1-5; D might be TRBD1 (5 bases). From germline, CDR1 is MNHEY and CDR2 SMNVEV (reference sequence). The ends were cut back, 3 bases at V and 4 bases at J, with 10 bases in the middle. The CDR3 has 14 amino acids. CDR3 region: CASSFVGGNQPQHF. CDR3 DNA: TGTGCCAGCAGTTTTGTGGGGGGTAATCAGCCCCAGCATTTT.

This rearrangement joins TRBV6-1 to TRBJ1-4; D is uncertain. Germline V gene lookup returns CDR1 MNHNS and CDR2 SASEGT. V lost 3 bases and J lost 7, with 15 bases in between. The CDR3 is 15 residues long. The CDR3 DNA reads as TGTGCCAGCAGTGATTTAGGGCAGGCGGGTGAAAAACTGTTTTTT. This gives the protein CASSDLGQAGEKLFF.

The rearrangement joins TRBV5-8 to TRBJ2-7, with D possibly being TRBD1 (6 bases). Germline CDR1 is SGHTS and CDR2 is YDEGEE. The V end lost 4 bases, the J end lost 7 bases, and 6 bases lay between the germline ends. The CDR3 extends over 10 amino acids. The CDR3 loop is CASSQGEQYF. DNA for the CDR3: TGTGCCAGCAGCCAGGGGGAGCAGTACTTC.

This clone was recorded only once. The chain couples TRBV5-1 to TRBJ2-7; D gene uncertain. From germline, CDR1 is SGHRS and CDR2 YFSETQ. The CDR3 covers 14 residues. V was shortened by 3 bases and J by 2 bases, with 12 bases between the two germline ends. CDR3 loop: CASSYRLETYEQYF. For the CDR3, the DNA is TGCGCCAGCAGCTACCGGCTCGAGACCTACGAGCAGTACTTC.

The chain employs TRBV19 and TRBJ1-6; D uncertain. Between the trimmed V and J ends, which lost 3 bases and 7 bases, there was a span of 7 bases. The CDR3 is made up of 13 amino acids. CDR1 is LNHDA, CDR2 SQIVND, per germline (reference sequence). CDR3 bases: TGTGCCAGTAGTATTTCAGAAAATTCACCCCTCCACTTT. Amino acids: CASSISENSPLHF.

V is TRBV2 and J is TRBJ1-1; 9 bases fit TRBD1. The CDR3 covers 14 residues. Germline CDR1 reads SNHLY; CDR2 reads FYNNEI. V lost 5 bases and J lost 3; bases outside the gene matches: 4. This CDR3 is CASSRQGEDTEAFF. The CDR3, as DNA: TGTGCCAGCAGTCGACAGGGGGAGGACACTGAAGCTTTCTTT.

The rearrangement links TRBV6-6 to TRBJ1-1; TRBD1 might be the D (6 bases). Germline V CDR1 and CDR2: MNHNY, SVGAGI (reference sequence). The CDR3 runs 15 residues. Trimming cost V 6 bases and J 0 bases, with 14 bases left between them. CDR3 sequence: CASSATSGVNTEAFF. CDR3 bases: TGTGCCAGCAGCGCTACCTCAGGGGTGAACACTGAAGCTTTCTTT.

The V gene is TRBV11-2, the J gene TRBJ2-1; 7 nucleotides match TRBD1. The junction had 5 bases not matched to a gene; V was cut back by 1 base and J by 8 bases. Germline-derived CDR1 and CDR2 are SGHAT and FQNNGV. The CDR3 covers 14 residues. The CDR3 loop reads CASSLGPTGYEQFF. For the CDR3, the DNA is TGTGCCAGCAGCTTAGGACCGACAGGGTATGAGCAGTTCTTC.

V is TRBV19 and J is TRBJ1-5, with D possibly matching TRBD1 (5 bases). CDR3 length: 17 amino acids. CDR1 LNHDA and CDR2 SQIVND come from the germline V gene (reference sequence). V was pared by 7 bases and J by 0 bases, with 19 bases between. CDR3 in amino acids: CASTPRKGLYSNQPQHF. DNA of the CDR3: TGTGCCAGTACCCCCAGAAAGGGGCTATATAGCAATCAGCCCCAGCATTTT.

The genes are TRBV11-3 and TRBJ2-2; the D is unclear. Looked up from germline, CDR1 is SGHNT and CDR2 is YENEEA. CDR3 length equals 14 residues. Trimming took off 4 bases at V and 1 base at J, with 7 bases between the two ends. The CDR3 loop is CASSSYMNTGELFF. The CDR3 bases are TGTGCCAGCAGCTCATACATGAACACCGGGGAGCTGTTTTTT.

The genes are TRBV29-1 and TRBJ2-7; TRBD2 agrees at 11 bases. CDR3 length equals 14 residues. The junction had 5 bases not matched to a gene; V was cut back by 7 bases and J by 0 bases. Germline loops: CDR1 SQVTM, CDR2 ANQGSEA. CDR3 protein: CSAVTSGISYEQYF. The CDR3 DNA reads TGCAGCGCCGTGACTAGCGGGATCTCCTACGAGCAGTACTTC.

J is TRBJ2-1 and V is TRBV28; tentative D call: TRBD1 (5 bases). The germline V and J ends were trimmed by 4 bases and 4 bases, with 14 bases remaining between them. CDR1 is MDHEN and CDR2 is SYDVKM in the germline V gene. This CDR3 is built from 15 residues. CDR3 nucleotides: TGTGCCAGCAGTTGGAAAAGGGGCCTGTACAATGAGCAGTTCTTC. This encodes CASSWKRGLYNEQFF.

The rearrangement uses TRBV2 and TRBJ1-6; no reliable D call. V was pared by 6 bases and J by 8 bases, with 11 bases between. The CDR3 length is 13 residues. From germline, CDR1 is SNHLY and CDR2 FYNNEI. For the CDR3, the DNA is TGTGCCAGCAGCGGGGTCGGAGATTCACCCCTCCACTTT. It is translated as CASSGVGDSPLHF.

The CDR3 DNA reads TGTGCCAGACGGGGCTTTTCCTCCTACGAGCAGTACTTC. Residues: CARRGFSSYEQYF. The chain couples TRBV27 to TRBJ2-7; D tentatively reads TRBD1 or TRBD2 (5 bases each). The germline V gene encodes CDR1 MNHEY and CDR2 SMNVEV (reference sequence). V was shortened by 9 bases and J by 0 bases, with 12 bases between the two germline ends. The CDR3 length is 13 residues.

In regard to this clone: At one end the junction does not follow the germline gene, possibly because of a read error. The V call is TRBV30, the J call TRBJ2-7; D possibly matches TRBD1 or TRBD2 (5 bases each). Germline CDR1 is GTSNPN and CDR2 is SVGIG (reference sequence). The CDR3 covers 14 residues. The CDR3 DNA reads as TGTGCCAGGAGTGTTGGGACCGCTTCTTACGAGCAGTACTTC. Amino acids: CARSVGTASYEQYF.

This clone turned up a few times. This chain links TRBV27 with TRBJ1-2; D perhaps matches TRBD1 (5 bases). This CDR3 has 14 residues. Trimming left V 3 bases short and J 4 bases short, with 12 bases between. CDR1 is MNHEY, CDR2 SMNVEV, per germline (reference sequence). This chain's CDR3 is CASSLGPPGYGYTF. The CDR3 nucleotides are TGTGCCAGCAGTTTGGGGCCCCCGGGCTATGGCTACACCTTC.